This entry is about one TCR beta chain. Antigen specificity is unknown. The RNA, 0.5 to 1 ug, was put through reverse transcription using random hexamers. TCR beta CDR3 was amplified by immunoSEQ covering 54 Vbeta and 13 Jbeta. TCRdb itself ran the immunoSEQ multiplex PCR reads through MiXCR, one entry per CDR3 protein. This table holds hundreds of thousands of distinct CDR3 sequences, roughly 96% found once. Bulk CD8+ and CD4+ cells came from magnetic negative isolation; CD8+ TEMRA by FACS. This sample is drawn from a study of CD8 T cells in Susac syndrome. Study-level points and caveats: In its TCR sequencing and HLA analysis, the study acknowledged that the number of individuals was relatively small.

The germline V gene encodes CDR1 DFQATT and CDR2 SNEGSKA (reference sequence). The V end was cut by 3 bases, the J end by 0 bases, with 11 bases between. This CDR3 is built from 15 residues. The origin of this receptor is a human donor with multiple sclerosis. The sequenced material came from CD4+ T cells from PBMCs. The chain has TRBV20-1 and TRBJ2-2; D uncertain. For the CDR3, the DNA is TGCAGTGCTAGTGGCGCGGACGCGAACACCGGGGAGCTGTTTTTT. Protein: CSASGADANTGELFF.